A selection of T cell receptor beta chains follows, all from one sample in a study of beta chain features in type 1 diabetes. Sequencing used immunoSEQ multiplex PCR; TCRdb keeps in-frame clones, though not all of them. The sample lists over 600,000 clones, approximately 13% seen once, with 0.095% to 0.15% in the top ten. The sequencing input was naive CD4+ T cells from blood. The receptors were sampled from a man aged 25 to 40 with type 1 diabetes. Both conserved end residues are part of each CDR3. D genes are given only for firm matches. Clone sizes are given selectively: once, few, many, or a class where the clone is expanded.

v_gene	j_gene	d_gene	abundance	CDR3aa	CDR3nt
TRBV7-2	TRBJ1-4	TRBD1	few	CASSPDRGLKKLFF	TGTGCCAGCAGCCCGGACAGGGGGCTGAAGAAACTGTTTTTT
TRBV28	TRBJ2-3	TRBD2	-	CASSLMRASGGMRDTQYF	TGTGCCAGCAGTTTGATGCGCGCTAGCGGGGGAATGAGAGATACGCAGTATTTT
TRBV5-1	TRBJ1-1	-	few	CASSRSSRAEAFF	TGCGCCAGCAGCCGCTCCTCCCGAGCTGAAGCTTTCTTT
TRBV7-2	TRBJ2-7	TRBD2	few	CASSLERLAGSYEQYF	TGTGCCAGCAGCTTAGAACGGCTAGCGGGGTCCTACGAGCAGTACTTC
TRBV7-9	TRBJ2-6	-	few	CASTSRNTGANVLTF	TGTGCCAGCACCTCTAGGAACACTGGGGCCAACGTCCTGACTTTC
TRBV11-2	TRBJ2-5	-	few	CASSLRAVGETQYF	TGTGCCAGCAGCTTAAGGGCTGTTGGAGAGACCCAGTACTTC
TRBV5-6	TRBJ1-5	-	few	CASSPQGRQPQHF	TGTGCCAGCAGCCCCCAGGGGAGGCAGCCCCAGCATTTT
TRBV7-8	TRBJ1-2	-	few	CASSPGQDYGYTF	TGTGCCAGCAGCCCAGGACAAGATTATGGCTACACCTTC
TRBV18	TRBJ2-1	TRBD1	few	CASSPMGQGGNEQFF	TGTGCCAGCTCACCAATGGGACAGGGGGGCAATGAGCAGTTCTTC
TRBV29-1	TRBJ2-5	-	-	CSGQQETQYF	TGCAGTGGACAGCAAGAGACCCAGTACTTC
TRBV18	TRBJ2-3	-	few	CASSPGISTDTQYF	TGTGCCAGCTCACCAGGCATTAGCACAGATACGCAGTATTTT
TRBV6-6	TRBJ1-2	-	-	CASSYKGQGDYGYTF	TGTGCCAGCAGTTACAAGGGGCAAGGGGACTATGGCTACACCTTC
TRBV7-9	TRBJ2-5	-	few	CASSFHGNHQETQYF	TGTGCCAGCAGCTTCCATGGGAACCACCAAGAGACCCAGTACTTC
TRBV27	TRBJ2-5	TRBD2	few	CASTFGLAGAGETQYF	TGTGCCAGCACCTTTGGACTAGCGGGGGCCGGGGAGACCCAGTACTTC
TRBV2	TRBJ2-1	-	few	CASSLGRSGNEQFF	TGTGCCAGCAGTCTAGGACGGAGTGGTAATGAGCAGTTCTTC
TRBV5-1	TRBJ1-1	-	few	CASSLDSPGVMNTEAFF	TGCGCCAGCAGCTTGGATAGTCCGGGTGTCATGAACACTGAAGCTTTCTTT
TRBV10-1	TRBJ2-3	TRBD1	few	CASSVQQGDTQYF	TGCGCCAGCAGTGTGCAACAGGGGGATACGCAGTATTTT
TRBV5-1	TRBJ2-7	TRBD2	few	CASSHGGSNEQYF	TGCGCCAGCAGTCACGGGGGGTCCAACGAGCAGTACTTC
TRBV28	TRBJ2-7	TRBD2	-	CASSSPRASGEYEQYF	TGTGCCAGCAGTTCACCGAGGGCTAGCGGAGAGTACGAGCAGTACTTC
TRBV19	TRBJ1-6	-	few	CASTRTGENSPLHF	TGTGCCAGCACTCGGACGGGGGAGAATTCACCCCTCCACTTT
TRBV10-3	TRBJ1-2	-	-	CAISENVGYYGYTF	TGTGCCATCAGTGAGAATGTCGGTTACTATGGCTACACCTTC
TRBV28	TRBJ2-7	-	-	CASRTIQGPLYEQYF	TGTGCCAGCAGAACGATACAGGGCCCTCTCTACGAGCAGTACTTC
TRBV25-1	TRBJ2-7	TRBD1	-	CASSGPGTGLSYEQYF	TGTGCCAGCAGTGGGCCGGGGACAGGGCTATCCTACGAGCAGTACTTC
TRBV7-2	TRBJ2-2	TRBD2	few	CASSFASGDNTGELFF	TGTGCCAGCAGCTTTGCTAGCGGGGATAACACCGGGGAGCTGTTTTTT
TRBV18	TRBJ1-5	-	-	CASSPQDSNQPQHF	TGTGCCAGCTCACCACAAGATAGCAATCAGCCCCAGCATTTT
TRBV28	TRBJ1-2	-	-	CASRVHGQGSGYTF	TGTGCCAGCAGGGTACATGGCCAAGGATCTGGCTACACCTTC
TRBV29-1	TRBJ2-5	-	few	CSVMRQKIQETQYF	TGCAGCGTTATGAGACAGAAGATCCAAGAGACCCAGTACTTC
TRBV7-9	TRBJ1-4	-	few	CASSLAAANEKLFF	TGTGCCAGCAGCTTAGCGGCAGCTAATGAAAAACTGTTTTTT
TRBV4-3	TRBJ2-2	TRBD1	few	CASSRSRTGVTGELFF	TGCGCCAGCAGCCGCAGCCGGACAGGGGTCACCGGGGAGCTGTTTTTT
TRBV6-5	TRBJ2-7	TRBD1	-	CASSPDRVPTYEQYF	TGTGCCAGCAGTCCCGACAGGGTCCCTACCTACGAGCAGTACTTC
TRBV30	TRBJ2-1	TRBD2	once	CTWSAGTSDRGEQFF	TGTACCTGGAGCGCCGGGACTAGTGACCGGGGCGAGCAGTTCTTC
TRBV4-3	TRBJ1-5	TRBD1	-	CASSQGPAGGDNQPQHF	TGCGCCAGCAGCCAGGGGCCGGCAGGGGGTGACAATCAGCCCCAGCATTTT
TRBV5-4	TRBJ2-3	-	-	CASSLWSGYDTQYF	TGTGCCAGCAGCTTGTGGTCAGGGTATGATACGCAGTATTTT
TRBV7-2	TRBJ2-5	TRBD1	few	CASRGGQIQETQYF	TGTGCCAGCAGAGGGGGACAGATCCAAGAGACCCAGTACTTC
TRBV6-5	TRBJ1-2	-	-	CASSPSRRGRGYTF	TGTGCCAGCAGTCCCTCGAGGAGGGGTAGAGGCTACACCTTC
TRBV13	TRBJ1-6	-	few	CASSLRPSSYNSPLHF	TGTGCCAGCAGCCTCCGGCCGAGCTCCTATAATTCACCCCTCCACTTT
TRBV11-1	TRBJ1-1	-	-	CASSQEGTNTEAFF	TGTGCCAGCAGTCAAGAGGGGACGAACACTGAAGCTTTCTTT
TRBV10-3	TRBJ2-1	TRBD2	-	CAISEGTSGSSSYNEQFF	TGTGCCATCAGTGAAGGGACTAGCGGTTCTAGCTCCTACAATGAGCAGTTCTTC
TRBV7-2	TRBJ1-1	TRBD1	-	CASSSSGTASTEAFF	TGTGCCAGCAGCTCCTCCGGGACAGCTAGCACTGAAGCTTTCTTT
TRBV28	TRBJ1-6	-	few	CASRKSSYNSPLHF	TGTGCCAGCAGGAAGAGCTCCTATAATTCACCCCTCCACTTT
TRBV2	TRBJ2-5	-	-	CASSDRGGETQYF	TGTGCCAGCAGTGATAGGGGCGGAGAGACCCAGTACTTC
TRBV4-1	TRBJ1-5	-	-	CASSQGQLSQPQHF	TGCGCCAGCAGCCAAGGACAGCTGAGTCAGCCCCAGCATTTT
TRBV13	TRBJ2-7	-	few	CASSSQKDKYLYEQYF	TGTGCCAGCAGCTCCCAAAAGGACAAGTACCTCTACGAGCAGTACTTC
TRBV10-3	TRBJ1-2	TRBD1	-	CAISDAPGQKHYGYTF	TGTGCCATCAGTGATGCGCCGGGACAGAAGCACTATGGCTACACCTTC
TRBV2	TRBJ2-6	-	-	CASGRGANVLTF	TGTGCCAGCGGTCGCGGGGCCAACGTCCTGACTTTC
TRBV4-3	TRBJ1-6	-	-	CASRGEENYNSPLHF	TGCGCCAGCCGAGGGGAAGAAAATTATAATTCACCCCTCCACTTT
TRBV19	TRBJ2-7	-	-	CASSPGSYEQYF	TGTGCCAGTAGCCCTGGATCCTACGAGCAGTACTTC
TRBV5-1	TRBJ1-1	-	few	CASSPDPGGTEAFF	TGCGCCAGCAGCCCGGACCCCGGGGGCACTGAAGCTTTCTTT
TRBV9	TRBJ1-2	TRBD1	few	CASSAETGTGGYTF	TGTGCCAGCAGCGCTGAGACCGGGACAGGGGGTTACACCTTC
TRBV4-3	TRBJ2-5	TRBD1	-	CASSQERPGQGETQYF	TGCGCCAGCAGCCAAGAAAGGCCGGGACAGGGGGAGACCCAGTACTTC
TRBV28	TRBJ2-5	TRBD2	few	CASSFPIAGGLGKTQYF	TGTGCCAGCAGTTTTCCCATAGCGGGGGGGCTAGGAAAGACCCAGTACTTC
TRBV9	TRBJ2-6	TRBD1	few	CASSTQGGNVLTF	TGTGCCAGCAGCACACAGGGGGGCAACGTCCTGACTTTC
TRBV4-1	TRBJ1-5	-	few	CASSPAFSNQPQHF	TGCGCCAGCAGCCCCGCCTTCAGCAATCAGCCCCAGCATTTT
TRBV6-6	TRBJ1-2	-	few	CASSYGQGTYGYTF	TGTGCCAGCAGTTACGGGCAGGGCACCTATGGCTACACCTTC
TRBV30	TRBJ2-7	-	-	CACTGPSGAYEQYF	TGTGCCTGTACAGGGCCCTCTGGGGCATACGAGCAGTACTTC
TRBV27	TRBJ1-4	-	-	CASGTGATNEKLFF	TGTGCCAGCGGAACAGGTGCAACTAATGAAAAACTGTTTTTT